Listed here are 27 T cell receptor beta chains from one sample, sequenced in a study of T cell responses to AZD1222 COVID-19 vaccine (dated by TCRdb to the early 2020s). This sample's time point label indicates: baseline before first vaccination. The library was made by the immunoSEQ multiplex PCR assay. Here the immuneACCESS table is served through TCRdb, limited to in-frame sequences with V and J called. Missing clones are a known gap in these copies; in checked studies unresolved V genes cover under half, and the rest lacks a known reason. The sample records fewer than 150,000 clones, about 93% of which are singletons. Roughly 0.87% of the sample is taken by the ten largest. The sequenced sample was peripheral blood, obtained on day 0 of AZD1222 vaccination. These receptors originate from an adult in good health.

This chain uses TRBV19 with TRBJ1-1; weak D call: TRBD1 (5 bases). The CDR3 loop spans 17 amino acids. Trimming took 9 bases from V and 3 from J, leaving 26 bases between them. In germline, CDR1 is LNHDA, CDR2 SQIVND (reference sequence). CDR3 nucleotide sequence: TGTGCCAGCTACCCTAGGCAGGGCCAGGGAGAACACACTGAAGCTTTCTTT. Amino acids: CASYPRQGQGEHTEAFF.

The chain carries TRBV10-3 and TRBJ1-2; D not resolved. The V gene lost 7 bases and the J gene lost 4 bases, with 13 bases spanning the gap. CDR1 and CDR2 (germline): ENHRY, SYGVKD. The CDR3 totals 13 residues. The CDR3 region has the DNA TGTGCCATCAAAAGGTCCCAAAGCTATGGCTACACCTTC. Translation: CAIKRSQSYGYTF.

V and J are TRBV6-5 and TRBJ1-1; D gene unclear. The V end was cut by 0 bases, the J end by 8 bases, with 16 bases between. This CDR3 region has 15 residues. Germline V gene lookup returns CDR1 MNHEY and CDR2 SVGAGI. The CDR3 coding sequence is TGTGCCAGCAGTTACTCTTTCACCCAGGCAGCCGAAGCTTTCTTT. Its protein is CASSYSFTQAAEAFF.

This chain joins TRBV7-2 and TRBJ2-1; 12 bases are a match to TRBD1. V gave up 6 bases and J gave up 6 bases; unmatched junction bases: 6. The V gene's germline CDR1 is SGHTA and CDR2 FQGNSA. The CDR3 sequence is 15 residues long. The CDR3 DNA reads as TGTGCCAGCAGTGACCGGGACAGGGGGCTCAATGAGCAGTTCTTC. Protein product: CASSDRDRGLNEQFF.

The chain joins TRBV5-1 to TRBJ1-3; weak D call: TRBD1 (5 bases). The V end was cut by 0 bases, the J end by 7 bases, with 14 bases between. The CDR3 has 15 amino acids. Germline V gene lookup returns CDR1 SGHRS and CDR2 YFSETQ. For the CDR3, the DNA is TGCGCCAGCAGCTTGGACCCCCAGGGCGGTAACACCATATATTTT. It specifies CASSLDPQGGNTIYF.

The chain employs TRBV2 and TRBJ1-1; the D is unclear. The V end was cut by 7 bases, the J end by 1 base, with 10 bases between. This CDR3 spans 13 amino acids. Germline V lookup: CDR1 SNHLY, CDR2 FYNNEI. CDR3 bases: TGTGCCAGCACCCTCGAGAGGAACACTGAAGCTTTCTTT. Protein product: CASTLERNTEAFF. The whole variable domain, filled in from reference TRBV2 and TRBJ1-1, reads EPEVTQTPSHQVTQMGQEVILRCVPISNHLYFYWYRQILGQKVEFLVSFYNNEISEKSEIFDDQFSVERPDGSNFTLKIRSTKLEDSAMYFCASTLERNTEAFFGQGTRLTVV.

This chain connects TRBV14 to TRBJ1-1, with D possibly being TRBD1 (6 bases). Trimming pared 4 bases from V and 6 bases from J, leaving 12 bases between. CDR1 and CDR2 from the germline V gene are SGHDN and FVKESK. The CDR3 is 13 residues long. The DNA for the CDR3 is TGTGCCAGCAGCCCGATACAGGGCGCTGAAGCTTTCTTT. The encoded protein is CASSPIQGAEAFF.

The rearrangement joins TRBV19 to TRBJ2-5; 7 bases are a match to TRBD1. CDR3 size: 11 residues. Unmatched junction bases numbered 2, after V lost 7 bases and J lost 6 bases. In germline, CDR1 is LNHDA, CDR2 SQIVND (reference sequence). This CDR3 reads CASTGGQTQYF. The CDR3 nucleotides are TGTGCCAGTACAGGGGGTCAGACCCAGTACTTC.

The rearrangement joins TRBV5-1 to TRBJ1-1; unclear D gene. The CDR3 covers 15 residues. Germline V gene data show CDR1 as SGHRS and CDR2 as YFSETQ. Trimming removed 0 bases at V and 0 bases at J, with 9 bases between. The CDR3 DNA is TGCGCCAGCAGCTTGGGAACAGACCTGAACACTGAAGCTTTCTTT. It codes for CASSLGTDLNTEAFF. Supplemented by reference TRBV5-1 and TRBJ1-1, the full variable domain reads KAGVTQTPRYLIKTRGQQVTLSCSPISGHRSVSWYQQTPGQGLQFLFEYFSETQRNKGNFPGRFSGRQFSNSRSEMNVSTLELGDSALYLCASSLGTDLNTEAFFGQGTRLTVV.

The chain recombines TRBV20-1 with TRBJ1-5; 7 bases are shared with TRBD1. Germline V gene data show CDR1 as DFQATT and CDR2 as SNEGSKA (reference sequence). CDR3 length equals 14 residues. The junction had 9 bases not matched to a gene; V was cut back by 3 bases and J by 7 bases. CDR3: CSASLDREGQPQHF. CDR3 coding DNA: TGCAGTGCTAGTCTTGACAGGGAAGGACAGCCCCAGCATTTT.

This clone was seen just once. J is TRBJ1-1 and V is TRBV6-5, with TRBD1 matching over 10 bases. There are 16 residues in the CDR3. V lost 4 bases and J lost 1; bases outside the gene matches: 6. Germline CDR1 and CDR2: MNHEY and SVGAGI. The CDR3 region has the DNA TGTGCCAGCAGTTCCCTGCGGGACAGGGGGAACACTGAAGCTTTCTTT. It encodes CASSSLRDRGNTEAFF.

V and J are TRBV10-1 and TRBJ1-1; D gene uncertain. Per germline, CDR1 WNHNN and CDR2 SYGVQD (reference sequence). The CDR3 extends over 13 amino acids. V lost 2 bases to trimming and J lost 0 bases, with 4 bases between them. CDR3 coding DNA: TGCGCCAGCAGTGAGCGCTTGAACACTGAAGCTTTCTTT. Translating it yields CASSERLNTEAFF.

A single count supports this clone. V usage is TRBV6-5 and J usage is TRBJ2-1; TRBD2 aligns across 12 bases. Trimming removed 6 bases from V and 3 bases from J; junction bases left unmatched: 0. CDR1 is MNHEY, CDR2 SVGAGI, per germline. CDR3 length: 14 residues. DNA of the CDR3: TGTGCCAGCAGACTAGCGGGGGGCTACAATGAGCAGTTCTTC. This gives the protein CASRLAGGYNEQFF.

This clone was counted once. The gene calls are TRBV2 and TRBJ1-2; D gene ambiguous. The V end lost 5 bases, the J end lost 3 bases, and 16 bases lay between the germline ends. Germline-derived CDR1 and CDR2 are SNHLY and FYNNEI. This CDR3 contains 15 residues. In nucleotides, the CDR3 is TGTGCCAGCAGTCACGGAGCAGGCGGGTACTATGGCTACACCTTC. It codes for CASSHGAGGYYGYTF.

The chain joins TRBV7-9 to TRBJ1-6; 7 bases map to TRBD1. V lost 5 bases, J lost 3 bases, and 10 bases stayed unmatched. The CDR3 totals 17 residues. Germline V lookup: CDR1 SEHNR, CDR2 FQNEAQ (reference sequence). The CDR3: CASSPGQGGLYNSPLHF. Here the CDR3 DNA reads TGTGCCAGCAGCCCAGGTCAGGGGGGACTCTATAATTCACCCCTCCACTTT.

The CDR3 sequence is CSVRGGTEGYNEQFF. DNA for the CDR3: TGCAGCGTTCGGGGGGGGACAGAGGGGTACAATGAGCAGTTCTTC. The rearrangement uses TRBV29-1 and TRBJ2-1, with D possibly TRBD2 on 8 matching bases. This CDR3 contains 15 residues. The V and J ends lost 5 bases and 4 bases respectively, with 18 bases between them. Germline CDR1 SQVTM, CDR2 ANQGSEA.

This clone was recorded only once. The chain recombines TRBV7-2 with TRBJ2-7; D unresolved. Germline loops: CDR1 SGHTA, CDR2 FQGNSA. The CDR3 is 14 residues long. Deletions cut 3 bases from V and 2 bases from J, with 11 bases between. The CDR3 DNA is TGTGCCAGCAGCTTCGGGCTAGTACCCTACGAGCAGTACTTC. Protein product: CASSFGLVPYEQYF.

The chain couples TRBV7-2 to TRBJ2-3, with D perhaps being TRBD1 or TRBD2 (5 bases each). The V gene lost 8 bases and the J gene lost 2 bases, with 23 bases spanning the gap. Germline-derived CDR1 and CDR2 are SGHTA and FQGNSA. This CDR3 comprises 17 residues. The DNA of the CDR3 is TGTGCCAGCGGTCCCCCTCGGGGTGGGGCGACCACAGATACGCAGTATTTT. Its translation: CASGPPRGGATTDTQYF.

The chain links TRBV5-1 to TRBJ1-1; 8 bases fit TRBD1. Germline values: CDR1 SGHRS, CDR2 YFSETQ. The CDR3 length is 15 residues. V was clipped by 3 bases and J by 3 bases; unmatched bases: 7. The CDR3 spells CASSSRTGMDTEAFF. CDR3 nucleotides: TGCGCCAGCAGCTCGAGGACAGGGATGGACACTGAAGCTTTCTTT.

Concerning this clone itself: Other nucleotide sequences in the sample specify the same CDR3. V gene TRBV9 combines with J gene TRBJ1-5; D is unresolved. This CDR3 has 14 residues. The germline V and J ends were trimmed by 0 bases and 3 bases, with 7 bases remaining between them. Per germline, CDR1 SGDLS and CDR2 YYNGEE. In DNA form, the CDR3 reads TGTGCCAGCAGCGTAGGAGGGAACAATCAGCCCCAGCATTTT. It yields the protein CASSVGGNNQPQHF.

The chain couples TRBV7-2 to TRBJ2-2; 11 positions agree with TRBD2. Trimming took 6 bases from V and 3 from J; bases not matched to a gene: 3. The CDR3 totals 15 residues. The germline V gene has CDR1 SGHTA and CDR2 FQGNSA. DNA for the CDR3: TGTGCCAGCAGGCTAGCGGGGGGACACACCGGGGAGCTGTTTTTT. This encodes CASRLAGGHTGELFF.

The gene calls are TRBV6-5 and TRBJ2-1, with TRBD2 matching 8 bases. Germline assignment: CDR1 MNHEY and CDR2 SVGAGI. The CDR3 is 16 residues long. The V and J ends lost 0 bases and 1 base, in that order; junction bases with no gene match: 2. This chain's CDR3 is CASSYSPSGSYNEQFF. CDR3 sequence (DNA): TGTGCCAGCAGTTACTCGCCTAGCGGGTCCTACAATGAGCAGTTCTTC.

This chain links TRBV20-1 with TRBJ1-6; a weak D match, TRBD1 (6 bases). From germline, CDR1 is DFQATT and CDR2 SNEGSKA (reference sequence). The CDR3 extends over 13 amino acids. Trimming took off 3 bases at V and 9 bases at J, with 12 bases between the two ends. DNA for the CDR3: TGCAGTGCTAGTAAGGGGGAAGGTTCACCCCTCCACTTT. This codes for CSASKGEGSPLHF.

This clone was found once. The CDR3 loop is CASSARQTLNTGELFF. In nucleotides, the CDR3 is TGTGCCAGCAGCGCCCGACAGACTTTGAACACCGGGGAGCTGTTTTTT. V is TRBV3-1 (or the pseudogene TRBV3-2) and J is TRBJ2-2, with D possibly matching TRBD1 (5 bases). This CDR3 is built from 16 residues. V gave up 5 bases and J gave up 1 base, with 14 bases separating them. Germline V lookup: CDR1 LGHDT, CDR2 YNNKEL (reference sequence).

This clone showed up just a few times. The chain couples TRBV3-1 (or the pseudogene TRBV3-2) to TRBJ1-2, with D tentatively TRBD1 (5 bases). In germline, CDR1 is LGHDT, CDR2 YNNKEL (reference sequence). Trimming cost V 4 bases and J 2 bases, with 11 bases left between them. The CDR3 is 14 residues long. The CDR3 nucleotides are TGTGCCAGCAGCCTTGGGGACGGGAACTATGGCTACACCTTC. Translation gives CASSLGDGNYGYTF.

The gene calls are TRBV4-1 and TRBJ1-4; D is unclear. The germline gives CDR1 MGHRA, CDR2 YSYEKL. The CDR3 contains 15 residues. The germline V and J ends were trimmed by 0 bases and 7 bases, with 12 bases remaining between them. CDR3 region: CASSQELGYGEKLFF. In DNA form, the CDR3 reads TGCGCCAGCAGCCAAGAATTGGGCTACGGTGAAAAACTGTTTTTT.

V and J are TRBV21-1 and TRBJ1-2. TRBV21-1 is tagged as a pseudogene. The CDR3 length is 13 residues. CDR3 sequence (DNA): TGTGCCAGCATCCCGCCGGGACACTATGGCTACACCTTC. Protein product: CASIPPGHYGYTF.